The 27 T cell receptor beta chains reported below all come from one sample, sequenced in a study of CD8 T cells in ankylosing spondylitis. TCRdb passed the 5' RACE reads through MiXCR, listing each CDR3 protein once. The profile shows more than 300,000 distinct CDR3 sequences, approximately 10% of them singletons. Material for sequencing was blood, either unsorted or a sorted T cell fraction (not recorded which). These receptors all stem from a female donor with ankylosing spondylitis or in good health (not recorded which).

This clonotype was observed a few times. The chain is built from TRBV19 and TRBJ1-1; 7 nucleotides line up with TRBD1. The CDR3 has 13 residues. The ends lost 9 bases at V and 3 bases at J; junction bases unmatched: 7. Looked up from germline, CDR1 is LNHDA and CDR2 is SQIVND (reference sequence). The CDR3 reads CASWTGGYTEAFF. The CDR3 nucleotides are TGTGCCAGCTGGACAGGAGGCTACACTGAAGCTTTCTTT.

The rearrangement joins TRBV7-9 to TRBJ1-1; 12 bases line up with TRBD1. The V segment lost 1 base and the J segment 6 bases; nucleotides outside the gene matches: 3. This CDR3 region has 15 residues. CDR1 SEHNR and CDR2 FQNEAQ come from the germline V gene (reference sequence). CDR3 loop: CASSLGGTGGAEAFF. As DNA, the CDR3 is TGTGCCAGCAGCTTAGGGGGGACAGGGGGCGCTGAAGCTTTCTTT.

This clonotype showed up many times. The V and J genes are TRBV6-5 and TRBJ2-5, with 7 bases lining up with TRBD2. This CDR3 spans 16 amino acids. Germline loops: CDR1 MNHEY, CDR2 SVGAGI. The V and J ends lost 2 bases and 0 bases, in that order; junction bases with no gene match: 6. As DNA, the CDR3 is TGTGCCAGCAGTTACCGATTCGGGGGGAACCAAGAGACCCAGTACTTC. As protein: CASSYRFGGNQETQYF.

This clonotype came up many times. This chain connects TRBV4-3 to TRBJ2-1, with D tentatively TRBD2 (5 bases). CDR1 is LGHNA and CDR2 is YSLEER in the germline V gene. This CDR3 has 16 amino acids. V lost 2 bases and J lost 0, with 11 bases in between. CDR3 sequence: CASSQLVGSSYNEQFF. The DNA for the CDR3 is TGCGCCAGCAGCCAACTGGTGGGGAGCTCCTACAATGAGCAGTTCTTC.

This clonotype was recorded a few times. The CDR3 DNA reads as TGCAGTGCTAGAACCTCGGGGGTCCCAGGGGCCAACGTCCTGACTTTC. Translated: CSARTSGVPGANVLTF. This chain uses TRBV20-1 with TRBJ2-6; TRBD2 might be the D (6 bases). Germline V lookup: CDR1 DFQATT, CDR2 SNEGSKA (reference sequence). V was pared by 2 bases and J by 4 bases, with 15 bases between. CDR3 length equals 16 residues.

With regard to this clonotype: A much larger clone lies a single base off, so this may be a read error. This chain connects TRBV10-3 to TRBJ2-1, with unresolved D. Germline V gene data show CDR1 as ENHRY and CDR2 as SYGVKD. The V gene lost 4 bases and the J gene lost 12 bases, with 16 bases spanning the gap. The CDR3 is made up of 13 amino acids. CDR3 in DNA: TGTGCCATCAGTGGGGGTTGGGTAGATGTGCAGTTCTTC. Translated, it gives CAISGGWVDVQFF.

The chain recombines TRBV28 with TRBJ2-1; D unresolved. The V end lost 4 bases, the J end lost 15 bases, and 16 bases lay between the germline ends. Per germline, CDR1 MDHEN and CDR2 SYDVKM. The CDR3 length is 12 residues. In DNA, the CDR3 is TGTGCCAGCAGTTCCGGGCCCCCCGGGTGGTTCTTC. The encoded protein is CASSSGPPGWFF.

This clonotype was observed many times. This rearrangement joins TRBV29-1 to TRBJ1-1, with no clear D. This CDR3 contains 13 residues. V dropped 2 bases and J dropped 4 bases, with 11 bases sitting between them. Germline V CDR1 and CDR2: SQVTM, ANQGSEA. The CDR3 DNA sequence: TGCAGCGTTGAACCCGATCGGGGCACTGAAGCTTTCTTT. As protein: CSVEPDRGTEAFF.

This clonotype was counted at least ten times. The gene calls are TRBV10-3 and TRBJ2-1; D not resolved. The CDR3 is 14 residues long. From germline, CDR1 is ENHRY and CDR2 SYGVKD. V dropped 4 bases and J dropped 4 bases, with 11 bases sitting between them. Here the CDR3 DNA reads TGTGCCATCAGTGGGGGTCCGCTGTACAATGAGCAGTTCTTC. This codes for CAISGGPLYNEQFF.

The chain joins TRBV12-3 or TRBV12-4 to TRBJ2-5, with D possibly TRBD2 on 6 matching bases. The CDR3 runs to 13 residues. V lost 8 bases and J lost 5, with 15 bases in between. This CDR3 is CASSRVAGETQYF. The CDR3 DNA reads TGTGCCAGCTCGAGGGTGGCGGGGGAGACCCAGTACTTC.

V gene TRBV12-3 or TRBV12-4 combines with J gene TRBJ2-1; 10 bases line up with TRBD2. This CDR3 contains 16 residues. The ends lost 7 bases at V and 4 bases at J; junction bases unmatched: 10. CDR3 bases: TGTGCCAGCACCCTCAGTCTGACTAGCGGGTACAATGAGCAGTTCTTC. Its protein product is CASTLSLTSGYNEQFF.

The table lists this clonotype with many counts. This chain links TRBV7-8 with TRBJ2-2; D remains unclear. Trimming took off 1 base at V and 5 bases at J, with 11 bases between the two ends. The CDR3 has 15 residues. Germline values: CDR1 SGHVS, CDR2 FQNEAQ. CDR3 in amino acids: CASSLGLAFTGELFF. The DNA of the CDR3 is TGTGCCAGCAGCTTAGGGCTGGCGTTTACCGGGGAGCTGTTTTTT.

This clonotype was detected many times. The gene calls are TRBV9 and TRBJ2-2; D might be TRBD1 (6 bases). V lost 3 bases to trimming and J lost 5 bases, with 11 bases between them. The CDR3 consists of 14 residues. The germline gives CDR1 SGDLS, CDR2 YYNGEE. CDR3 sequence (DNA): TGTGCCAGCAGCGCTAAACAGGGAACCGGGGAGCTGTTTTTT. This translates into CASSAKQGTGELFF.

This clonotype was recorded many times. Compared with germline, one end of the junction differs, possibly owing to a read error. The chain has TRBV4-3 and TRBJ2-3; D unresolved. The CDR3 is 14 residues long. Germline V gene data show CDR1 as LGHNA and CDR2 as YSLEER. CDR3 amino acids: CACSQAVGTDTQYF. DNA of the CDR3: TGCGCCTGCAGCCAAGCCGTGGGGACAGATACGCAGTATTTT.

There are many counts of this clonotype. The V gene is TRBV29-1, the J gene TRBJ1-5; possible D gene TRBD1, 6 bases. The germline gives CDR1 SQVTM, CDR2 ANQGSEA. V was pared by 0 bases and J by 9 bases, with 15 bases between. The CDR3 runs to 14 residues. CDR3 nucleotide sequence: TGCAGCGTTGAAGATCGAGGGGGTCGGGGGCCCCAGCATTTT. It translates to CSVEDRGGRGPQHF.

This clonotype was seen only a few times. The rearrangement joins TRBV27 to TRBJ2-1; 10 nucleotides line up with TRBD2. Looked up from germline, CDR1 is MNHEY and CDR2 is SMNVEV (reference sequence). There are 17 residues in the CDR3. J was trimmed by 5 bases and V by 5 bases; bases with no gene match: 12. The CDR3 coding sequence is TGTGCCAGCAGTGTCCACCAAGGACTAGCGGCACACAATGAGCAGTTCTTC. Translating it yields CASSVHQGLAAHNEQFF.

This clonotype was detected ten times or more. The chain uses TRBV28 and TRBJ2-3, with TRBD1 matching 9 bases. The CDR3 contains 13 residues. V trimming: 8 bases; J trimming: 2 bases; junction bases outside the gene matches: 2. Germline values: CDR1 MDHEN, CDR2 SYDVKM. The CDR3 DNA reads TGTGCCAGCCGGGACAGGGCCACAGATACGCAGTATTTT. This encodes CASRDRATDTQYF.

This clonotype was detected ten times or more. The J gene is TRBJ2-2, the V gene TRBV5-1; D might be TRBD1 (6 bases). The CDR3 is 17 amino acids. CDR1 and CDR2 (germline): SGHRS, YFSETQ. V was shortened by 4 bases and J by 0 bases, with 16 bases between the two germline ends. CDR3 in amino acids: CASSRPLQGANTGELFF. As DNA, the CDR3 is TGCGCCAGCAGCCGCCCCCTACAGGGCGCGAACACCGGGGAGCTGTTTTTT.

The chain uses TRBV7-9 and TRBJ1-2; D remains unclear. The CDR3 covers 13 residues. The germline V gene encodes CDR1 SEHNR and CDR2 FQNEAQ (reference sequence). V shed 11 bases and J shed 1 base, with 14 bases lying between them. The CDR3 DNA is TGTGCCCTTATTAGCAACAGTAACTATGGCTACACCTTC. This gives the protein CALISNSNYGYTF.

The chain joins TRBV7-7 to TRBJ2-2; a possible D gene is TRBD2 (6 bases). The CDR3 runs 15 residues. V dropped 4 bases and J dropped 3 bases, with 12 bases sitting between them. Germline V gene data show CDR1 as SSHAT and CDR2 as FNYEAQ (reference sequence). The CDR3 here is CASSSRERDTGELFF. DNA of the CDR3: TGTGCCAGCAGCTCACGGGAGCGGGACACCGGGGAGCTGTTTTTT.

Remarks on this clonotype: A much larger clone differs from this one at a single base, so this may be a read error. The chain employs TRBV20-1 and TRBJ2-1, with TRBD2 identical over 11 bases. This CDR3 has 15 amino acids. Germline CDR1 DFQATT, CDR2 SNEGSKA (reference sequence). This chain's CDR3 is CSALPLAGANNEQLF. CDR3 DNA: TGCAGTGCTCTACCACTAGCGGGAGCCAACAATGAGCAGCTCTTC.

In its sample, this clonotype was seen a few times. This chain connects TRBV3-2 to TRBJ2-7. TRBV3-2 is assigned pseudogene status. The CDR3 loop spans 15 amino acids. The CDR3 bases are TGTGCCAGCAGCCGTTGGCAAGGACCAAACTACGAGCAGTACTTC. This codes for CASSRWQGPNYEQYF.

In this sample, this clonotype turned up once. This chain connects TRBV2 to TRBJ2-2, with TRBD2 matching 7 bases. The CDR3 loop spans 16 amino acids. In germline, CDR1 is SNHLY, CDR2 FYNNEI. After removal of 1 base from V and 1 base from J, the junction contained 3 bases not matched to a gene. The CDR3: CASSEEGLLNTGELFF. CDR3 bases: TGTGCCAGCAGTGAAGAGGGACTACTGAACACCGGGGAGCTGTTTTTT.

This clonotype occurred many times. This chain uses TRBV5-1 with TRBJ2-5; D is possibly TRBD1 (5 bases). The CDR3 spans 15 residues. Per germline, CDR1 SGHRS and CDR2 YFSETQ. Trimming shortened V by 0 bases and J by 1 base, and 10 bases separated the two germline ends. CDR3 bases: TGCGCCAGCAGCTTGGGTCAGGGCTTCCAAGAGACCCAGTACTTC. Translation: CASSLGQGFQETQYF. Full variable domain (remainder filled in from reference TRBV5-1 and TRBJ2-5): KAGVTQTPRYLIKTRGQQVTLSCSPISGHRSVSWYQQTPGQGLQFLFEYFSETQRNKGNFPGRFSGRQFSNSRSEMNVSTLELGDSALYLCASSLGQGFQETQYFGPGTRLLVL.

V gene TRBV20-1 combines with J gene TRBJ2-3, with 7 bases lining up with TRBD2. The CDR3 spans 15 residues. CDR1 is DFQATT, CDR2 SNEGSKA, per germline (reference sequence). Trimming at V came to 7 bases and at J to 4 bases, leaving 14 bases not matched to a gene. CDR3: CSGLAARVVADTQYF. DNA of the CDR3: TGCAGTGGCCTAGCGGCTAGGGTAGTCGCAGATACGCAGTATTTT.

This clonotype was picked up many times. This rearrangement joins TRBV4-3 to TRBJ1-4; D is unresolved. V lost 4 bases and J 5 bases, leaving 8 bases between the germline ends. This CDR3 contains 13 residues. Germline CDR1 LGHNA, CDR2 YSLEER. CDR3 protein: CASSPRENEKLFF. CDR3 coding DNA: TGCGCCAGCAGCCCCCGGGAAAATGAAAAACTGTTTTTT.

In this sample, this clonotype turned up once. The rearrangement links TRBV6-5 to TRBJ1-6; tentative D call: TRBD1 (5 bases). Looked up from germline, CDR1 is MNHEY and CDR2 is SVGAGI. Trimming took off 2 bases at V and 12 bases at J, with 11 bases between the two ends. The length of the CDR3 is 13 residues. This CDR3 is CASSYVGEKPLHF. CDR3 sequence (DNA): TGTGCCAGCAGTTACGTGGGGGAGAAACCCCTCCACTTT.